One sample yielded the 7 T cell receptor beta chains listed below, sequenced in a study of T cell responses to AZD1222 COVID-19 vaccine. Sequenced by immunoSEQ multiplex PCR; TCRdb stores in-frame clones only, minus some. The sample contains some 200,000 clones, 85% to 95% of which appear only once. Specimen: peripheral blood, collected on day 0 of AZD1222 vaccination. These receptors were collected from an adult in good health.

The V gene is TRBV6-6, the J gene TRBJ1-2, with a weak D call TRBD1 (5 bases). The CDR3 covers 12 residues. The ends were cut back, 5 bases at V and 7 bases at J, with 11 bases in the middle. Germline V gives CDR1 MNHNY, CDR2 SVGAGI (reference sequence). CDR3 protein: CASSGLGVGYTF. Written as DNA, the CDR3 is TGTGCCAGCAGTGGGCTAGGGGTTGGCTACACCTTC.

This rearrangement joins TRBV11-2 to TRBJ2-5, with 7 positions matching TRBD2. CDR1 SGHAT and CDR2 FQNNGV come from the germline V gene. This CDR3 has 13 amino acids. Trimming at V came to 6 bases and at J to 2 bases, leaving 3 bases not matched to a gene. The CDR3 protein is CASREGGQETQYF. The CDR3 bases are TGTGCCAGCAGGGAGGGAGGGCAAGAGACCCAGTACTTC.

This clone has only a few counts. This sequence joins TRBV5-1 and TRBJ2-3; TRBD1 matches at 7 bases. This CDR3 is built from 12 residues. CDR1 and CDR2 from the germline V gene are SGHRS and YFSETQ. V lost 8 bases to trimming and J lost 6 bases; unmatched junction nucleotides: 6. The CDR3, as DNA: TGCGCCAGTCAAGACAGGGCCGATACGCAGTATTTT. Translated: CASQDRADTQYF. The full variable domain, in which reference TRBV5-1 and TRBJ2-3 provide the parts outside the CDR3, is KAGVTQTPRYLIKTRGQQVTLSCSPISGHRSVSWYQQTPGQGLQFLFEYFSETQRNKGNFPGRFSGRQFSNSRSEMNVSTLELGDSALYLCASQDRADTQYFGPGTRLTVL.

This rearrangement joins TRBV5-1 to TRBJ1-4; D remains unclear. The V end lost 4 bases, the J end lost 0 bases, and 10 bases lay between the germline ends. Germline V gene sequence: CDR1 SGHRS, CDR2 YFSETQ. CDR3 length equals 15 residues. The CDR3 is CASSVDGSTNEKLFF. DNA of the CDR3: TGCGCCAGCAGCGTGGACGGATCAACTAATGAAAAACTGTTTTTT. Full variable domain (remainder filled in from reference TRBV5-1 and TRBJ1-4): KAGVTQTPRYLIKTRGQQVTLSCSPISGHRSVSWYQQTPGQGLQFLFEYFSETQRNKGNFPGRFSGRQFSNSRSEMNVSTLELGDSALYLCASSVDGSTNEKLFFGSGTQLSVL.

This chain links TRBV12-3 or TRBV12-4 with TRBJ1-5, with D possibly TRBD1 on 5 matching bases. V was shortened by 1 base and J by 5 bases, with 6 bases between the two germline ends. CDR3 length: 13 amino acids. In DNA, the CDR3 is TGTGCCAGCAGTTTAGAGGGACATCAGCCCCAGCATTTT. It translates to CASSLEGHQPQHF.

This clone was recorded a few times. The chain joins TRBV11-2 to TRBJ1-1, with D perhaps TRBD1 (5 bases). Germline loops: CDR1 SGHAT, CDR2 FQNNGV. The CDR3 is made up of 13 amino acids. V lost 2 bases to trimming and J lost 4 bases, with 8 bases between them. CDR3 sequence (DNA): TGTGCCAGCAGCTTATACGGGGGCACTGAAGCTTTCTTT. Amino acid sequence: CASSLYGGTEAFF.

In this sample, this clone turned up once. The gene calls are TRBV10-3 and TRBJ2-3; 8 nucleotides agree with TRBD2. Trimming removed 6 bases from V and 1 base from J; junction bases left unmatched: 3. CDR3 size: 14 residues. The germline CDR1 and CDR2 sequences are ENHRY and SYGVKD. In DNA, the CDR3 is TGTGCCATCAGATGGCGGGAGGGCACAGATACGCAGTATTTT. Residues: CAIRWREGTDTQYF.